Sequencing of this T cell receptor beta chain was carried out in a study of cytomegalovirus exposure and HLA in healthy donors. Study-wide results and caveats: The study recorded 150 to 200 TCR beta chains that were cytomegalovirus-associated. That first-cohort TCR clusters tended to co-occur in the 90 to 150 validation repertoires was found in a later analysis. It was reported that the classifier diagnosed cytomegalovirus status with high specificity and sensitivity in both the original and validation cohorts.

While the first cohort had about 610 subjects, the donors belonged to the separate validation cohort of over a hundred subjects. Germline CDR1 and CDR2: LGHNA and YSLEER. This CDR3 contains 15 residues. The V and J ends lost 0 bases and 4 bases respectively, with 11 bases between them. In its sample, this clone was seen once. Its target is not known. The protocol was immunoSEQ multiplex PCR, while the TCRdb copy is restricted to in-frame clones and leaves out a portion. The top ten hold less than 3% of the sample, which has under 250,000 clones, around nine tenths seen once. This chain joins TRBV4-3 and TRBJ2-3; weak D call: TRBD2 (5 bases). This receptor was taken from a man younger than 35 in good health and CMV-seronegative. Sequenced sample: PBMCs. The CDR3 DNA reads TGCGCCAGCAGCCAAGATGGGCTAGCCGCAGATACGCAGTATTTT. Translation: CASSQDGLAADTQYF.